Listed here are 16 T cell receptor beta chains from one sample, sequenced in a study of shared clonotypes between healthy human individuals. Here immunoSEQ multiplex PCR was the method, and the copy in TCRdb shows in-frame clones only, minus some. This table has about 2 million clones, approximately 94% appearing once. As defined, naive CD8 cells were CD45RO-negative and positively selected for CCR7, with terminally differentiated effector memory CD45RA+ cells excluded. Sample: naive CD8+ T cells sorted from blood. The receptors come from a man in his late teens or twenties in good health.

The chain is built from TRBV6-6 and TRBJ1-2; 7 bases are shared with TRBD1. CDR1 is MNHNY and CDR2 is SVGAGI in the germline V gene (reference sequence). V lost 6 bases to trimming and J lost 0 bases; unmatched junction nucleotides: 7. There are 15 residues in the CDR3. This CDR3 is CASSQTGSSNYGYTF. Here the CDR3 DNA reads TGTGCCAGCAGCCAGACAGGGAGCTCTAACTATGGCTACACCTTC.

This chain joins TRBV4-1 and TRBJ2-3, with 10 bases matching TRBD2. V lost 0 bases and J lost 5; bases outside the gene matches: 8. Germline assignment: CDR1 MGHRA and CDR2 YSYEKL. This CDR3 has 17 amino acids. CDR3 residues: CASSQDPAGGPVDTQYF. The CDR3 coding sequence is TGCGCCAGCAGCCAAGACCCAGCGGGGGGGCCGGTAGATACGCAGTATTTT.

The J gene is TRBJ1-2, the V gene TRBV4-1; 10 bases match TRBD1. The CDR3 extends over 15 amino acids. CDR1 and CDR2 from the germline V gene are MGHRA and YSYEKL. V dropped 4 bases and J dropped 10; count of bases not matched to a gene: 12. The CDR3 DNA follows: TGCGCCAGCAGCCTAGTGACAGGGGGCGAGGCGGACTACACCTTC. This gives the protein CASSLVTGGEADYTF.

The chain carries TRBV6-1 and TRBJ2-3, with D hard to call. The CDR3 is made up of 15 amino acids. Trimming stripped 1 base from V and 0 bases from J, with 8 bases between. CDR1 is MNHNS, CDR2 SASEGT, per germline. The chain's CDR3 is CASSEERMSTDTQYF. CDR3 nucleotide sequence: TGTGCCAGCAGTGAAGAGCGCATGAGCACAGATACGCAGTATTTT.

The CDR3 sequence: CASRGQGSYNEQFF. In DNA form, the CDR3 reads TGTGCCAGCAGAGGACAGGGCTCCTACAATGAGCAGTTCTTC. The rearrangement joins TRBV27 to TRBJ2-1, with 8 bases lining up with TRBD1. This CDR3 comprises 14 residues. The V gene's germline CDR1 is MNHEY and CDR2 SMNVEV (reference sequence). V lost 6 bases, J lost 0 bases, and 1 base stayed unmatched.

This chain joins TRBV9 and TRBJ2-1; D call uncertain. Germline V gene sequence: CDR1 SGDLS, CDR2 YYNGEE. Trimming stripped 4 bases from V and 4 bases from J, with 9 bases between. CDR3 length equals 13 residues. In DNA form, the CDR3 reads TGTGCCAGCAGCAGTAGTAGGTACAATGAGCAGTTCTTC. This sequence encodes CASSSSRYNEQFF.

The chain recombines TRBV29-1 with TRBJ1-1; weak D call: TRBD1 (6 bases). V gave up 4 bases and J gave up 0 bases, with 15 bases separating them. The CDR3 consists of 15 residues. CDR1 SQVTM and CDR2 ANQGSEA come from the germline V gene. CDR3 sequence (DNA): TGCAGCGTTGTGGGGACACAAAGGATGAACACTGAAGCTTTCTTT. Its protein is CSVVGTQRMNTEAFF.

The rearrangement joins TRBV18 to TRBJ2-7, with D maybe TRBD1 (5 bases). Germline CDR1 is KGHSH and CDR2 is LQKENI. The CDR3 sequence is 15 residues long. Trimming stripped 0 bases from V and 2 bases from J, with 11 bases between. The CDR3 region is CASSPPTRVPYEQYF. In DNA form, the CDR3 reads TGTGCCAGCTCACCACCGACCAGGGTCCCCTACGAGCAGTACTTC.

The genes are TRBV9 and TRBJ1-5; 8 bases line up with TRBD1. From germline, CDR1 is SGDLS and CDR2 YYNGEE. J was trimmed by 6 bases and V by 0 bases; bases with no gene match: 2. CDR3 length equals 14 residues. The CDR3 loop is CASSVEGTGQPQHF. Written as DNA, the CDR3 is TGTGCCAGCAGCGTAGAAGGGACAGGTCAGCCCCAGCATTTT.

The V and J genes are TRBV27 and TRBJ2-1, with a possible D match to TRBD1 (7 bases). The length of the CDR3 is 17 residues. Per germline, CDR1 MNHEY and CDR2 SMNVEV (reference sequence). Trimming pared 0 bases from V and 2 bases from J, leaving 14 bases between. CDR3 sequence: CASSLSSQGGPYNEQFF. DNA for the CDR3: TGTGCCAGCAGTTTATCATCCCAGGGGGGCCCCTACAATGAGCAGTTCTTC.

The CDR3 region is CASSEGYQETQYF. In DNA, the CDR3 is TGTGCCAGTAGTGAGGGGTACCAAGAGACCCAGTACTTC. The chain carries TRBV19 and TRBJ2-5; D assignment may be TRBD1 or TRBD2 (5 bases each). Trimming took off 5 bases at V and 0 bases at J, with 7 bases between the two ends. The CDR3 sequence is 13 residues long. In germline, CDR1 is LNHDA, CDR2 SQIVND (reference sequence).

The gene calls are TRBV7-8 and TRBJ2-7; D is unclear. V was cut by 3 bases and J by 2 bases, with 8 bases left in between. CDR3 size: 13 residues. Germline CDR1 and CDR2: SGHVS and FQNEAQ. The DNA of the CDR3 is TGTGCCAGCAGCTTTAGTAAGACCTACGAGCAGTACTTC. Protein: CASSFSKTYEQYF.

The V call is TRBV30, the J call TRBJ2-1; no reliable D call. V dropped 2 bases and J dropped 6 bases, with 5 bases sitting between them. This CDR3 is built from 11 residues. CDR1 is GTSNPN, CDR2 SVGIG, per germline (reference sequence). CDR3 protein: CAWSSVNEQFF. CDR3 bases: TGTGCCTGGAGTTCCGTCAATGAGCAGTTCTTC.

The V gene is TRBV4-3, the J gene TRBJ2-2; D is undetermined. Between the trimmed V and J ends, which lost 0 bases and 5 bases, there was a span of 4 bases. CDR1 and CDR2 (germline): LGHNA, YSLEER. The CDR3 consists of 13 residues. DNA of the CDR3: TGCGCCAGCAGCCAAGATTGGACCGGGGAGCTGTTTTTT. Its translation: CASSQDWTGELFF.

This clone was observed once. The rearrangement links TRBV29-1 to TRBJ1-1; the D gene is possibly TRBD1 (6 bases). The germline gives CDR1 SQVTM, CDR2 ANQGSEA. The CDR3 contains 13 residues. The V end was cut by 6 bases, the J end by 4 bases, with 15 bases between. The CDR3 protein is CSVDRLLSTEAFF. CDR3 nucleotides: TGCAGCGTGGACAGACTTTTGAGCACTGAAGCTTTCTTT.

The CDR3, as DNA: TGTGCCAGCAGTTTTCAGCAGGGCCAGCCCCAGCATTTT. Encoded protein: CASSFQQGQPQHF. The chain employs TRBV28 and TRBJ1-5, with D perhaps TRBD1 (5 bases). Germline V gene data show CDR1 as MDHEN and CDR2 as SYDVKM. V gave up 3 bases and J gave up 7 bases, with 10 bases separating them. CDR3 length equals 13 residues.